This T cell receptor beta chain was profiled in a study of control samples from healthy donors and cancer patients. Sequenced by immunoSEQ multiplex PCR; TCRdb stores in-frame clones only, minus some. The table shows under 150,000 clones, with 85% to 90% occurring only once. Sequencing input: PBMCs. The TCR originated in a woman in her 50s with colorectal cancer.

This chain's CDR3 is CASSYRYRETQYF. CDR3 DNA sequence: TGTGCCAGCAGTTACCGATACCGGGAGACCCAGTACTTC. The chain is built from TRBV6-5 and TRBJ2-5; no clear D gene. Looked up from germline, CDR1 is MNHEY and CDR2 is SVGAGI. CDR3 length equals 13 residues. Trimming pared 2 bases from V and 5 bases from J, leaving 9 bases between.